This record concerns one T cell receptor beta chain sequence. CD8 cells regarded as naive lacked CD45RO, were positively chosen for CCR7, and omitted terminally differentiated effector memory CD45RA+ cells. The study drew its donors from healthy HIV-negative adults without recent acute infections or vaccinations. Donors comprised only Caucasian adults living in Nashville, Tennessee. The CDR3 is 14 amino acids. V shed 1 base and J shed 4 bases, with 8 bases lying between them. Germline CDR1 is MNHEY and CDR2 is SMNVEV (reference sequence). For sorted subsets, 200 ng DNA per replicate equaled about 31,000 T cell genomes. Clones were sequenced by immunoSEQ multiplex PCR, and TCRdb holds only the in-frame ones, with some missing. Here the sample spans approximately 840,000 clones, 90% to 97% being singletons. These data originate in a study of shared clonotypes between healthy human individuals.

Sequencing input: naive CD8+ T cells sorted from blood. This rearrangement joins TRBV27 to TRBJ2-1; D uncertain. The source of this sequence is a man aged 25 to 45 in good health. CDR3 coding DNA: TGTGCCAGCAGTTTATTGGCAGCTTACAATGAGCAGTTCTTC. Protein product: CASSLLAAYNEQFF.